Presented here are 13 T cell receptor beta chains from one specimen sequenced in a study of blood T cell repertoires in COVID-19. Sequencing used immunoSEQ multiplex PCR; TCRdb keeps in-frame clones, though not all of them. The sample consists of about 160,000 clones, approximately 87% of them appearing once. Sequencing was performed on peripheral blood. The receptor set was obtained from a woman in her sixties or seventies with acute or convalescent COVID-19.

The gene calls are TRBV18 and TRBJ1-3; D call uncertain. The V and J ends lost 7 bases and 2 bases respectively, with 15 bases between them. The length of the CDR3 is 15 residues. From germline, CDR1 is KGHSH and CDR2 LQKENI. The CDR3 sequence: CASLSPGDPGNTIYF. The CDR3 DNA reads as TGTGCCAGCTTATCACCCGGGGATCCTGGAAACACCATATATTTT.

CDR3 in DNA: TGTGCCAGCAGTTACCCGGGACAGGGATACAATGAGCAGTTCTTC. This codes for CASSYPGQGYNEQFF. V is TRBV6-5 and J is TRBJ2-1; 9 nucleotides agree with TRBD1. CDR3 size: 15 residues. CDR1 is MNHEY, CDR2 SVGAGI, per germline. V shed 2 bases and J 4 bases; nucleotides not matched to a gene: 3.

V gene TRBV5-4 combines with J gene TRBJ1-2, with D possibly TRBD1 on 6 matching bases. The V end lost 0 bases, the J end lost 8 bases, and 14 bases lay between the germline ends. This CDR3 has 14 residues. Germline V gives CDR1 SGHNT, CDR2 YYREEE (reference sequence). CDR3 DNA: TGTGCCAGCAGCTTGGACAGGGTGGCGTACGGCTACACCTTC. This encodes CASSLDRVAYGYTF.

The chain employs TRBV14 and TRBJ2-3; 11 positions match TRBD2. Germline V gene data show CDR1 as SGHDN and CDR2 as FVKESK. The V segment lost 1 base and the J segment 7 bases; nucleotides outside the gene matches: 1. CDR3 length: 14 residues. The CDR3 DNA is TGTGCCAGCAGCCAAGCTAGCGGGAGGTATACGCAGTATTTT. Amino acids: CASSQASGRYTQYF.

This clone was picked up a small number of times. The V and J genes are TRBV3-1 (or the pseudogene TRBV3-2) and TRBJ1-2; 7 bases match TRBD1. Germline loops: CDR1 LGHDT, CDR2 YNNKEL (reference sequence). CDR3 size: 15 residues. Germline trimming cut 3 bases from V and 1 base from J; bases unmatched to any gene: 5. CDR3 region: CASSQGTANNYGYTF. CDR3 DNA: TGTGCCAGCAGCCAGGGGACAGCTAATAACTATGGCTACACCTTC.

This rearrangement joins TRBV11-3 to TRBJ2-2; D is unclear. Trimming took off 4 bases at V and 5 bases at J, with 8 bases between the two ends. Germline V lookup: CDR1 SGHNT, CDR2 YENEEA. This CDR3 spans 13 amino acids. Here the CDR3 DNA reads TGTGCCAGCAGCTCTCTTTTGACCGGGGAGCTGTTTTTT. Protein: CASSSLLTGELFF.

The V and J genes are TRBV27 and TRBJ1-4; the match to TRBD1 covers 7 bases. The CDR3 is made up of 20 amino acids. CDR1 and CDR2 from the germline V gene are MNHEY and SMNVEV (reference sequence). V trimming: 5 bases; J trimming: 0 bases; junction bases outside the gene matches: 18. The CDR3 is CASSPTAWDSNHATNEKLFF. CDR3 DNA sequence: TGTGCCAGCAGTCCTACGGCCTGGGACAGCAACCACGCAACTAATGAAAAACTGTTTTTT. Filled out from reference TRBV27 and TRBJ1-4, the complete variable domain reads EAQVTQNPRYLITVTGKKLTVTCSQNMNHEYMSWYRQDPGLGLRQIYYSMNVEVTDKGDVPEGYKVSRKEKRNFPLILESPSPNQTSLYFCASSPTAWDSNHATNEKLFFGSGTQLSVL.

This sequence joins TRBV28 and TRBJ1-3; D might be TRBD1 (5 bases). V dropped 5 bases and J dropped 5 bases, with 25 bases sitting between them. Germline loops: CDR1 MDHEN, CDR2 SYDVKM. The CDR3 totals 18 residues. The CDR3 DNA follows: TGTGCCAGCAGTCCGGTGGGGGGGAAGGGTGTCCCGAGAAACACCATATATTTT. Protein sequence: CASSPVGGKGVPRNTIYF.

The J gene is TRBJ1-4, the V gene TRBV6-6; 10 nucleotides agree with TRBD1. Germline V lookup: CDR1 MNHNY, CDR2 SVGAGI (reference sequence). The V segment lost 5 bases and the J segment 2 bases; nucleotides outside the gene matches: 14. The CDR3 extends over 19 amino acids. This CDR3 is CASSQNSDRGFITNEKLFF. CDR3 sequence (DNA): TGTGCCAGCAGTCAGAATTCGGACAGGGGGTTTATCACTAATGAAAAACTGTTTTTT.

The sample holds one count of this clone. J is TRBJ2-7 and V is TRBV30; D remains ambiguous. This CDR3 is 14 amino acids long. V lost 5 bases and J lost 2, with 16 bases in between. Germline CDR1 GTSNPN, CDR2 SVGIG (reference sequence). Written as DNA, the CDR3 is TGTGCCTGGCAAGCCGGGTCACGGACCTACGAGCAGTACTTC. Its translation is CAWQAGSRTYEQYF.

The chain couples TRBV28 to TRBJ1-5; D is perhaps TRBD1 (5 bases). V lost 1 base, J lost 0 bases, and 10 bases lay in between. The germline gives CDR1 MDHEN, CDR2 SYDVKM. The CDR3 extends over 16 amino acids. CDR3 in amino acids: CASSLSAGYSNQPQHF. Here the CDR3 DNA reads TGTGCCAGCAGTTTATCAGCAGGGTATAGCAATCAGCCCCAGCATTTT.

V usage is TRBV24-1 and J usage is TRBJ1-2; D is ambiguous. Per the germline V gene, CDR1 is KGHDR and CDR2 is SFDVKD. V gave up 6 bases and J gave up 2 bases, with 9 bases separating them. CDR3 length: 13 residues. The CDR3 DNA reads as TGTGCCACCAGTTTGGGAGGGAACTATGGCTACACCTTC. Protein product: CATSLGGNYGYTF.

The chain recombines TRBV7-2 with TRBJ1-1, with TRBD1 as a possible D gene (6 bases). From germline, CDR1 is SGHTA and CDR2 FQGNSA. The CDR3 covers 15 residues. V was pared by 0 bases and J by 7 bases, with 15 bases between. CDR3 in amino acids: CASSLAAWGQGEAFF. In nucleotides, the CDR3 is TGTGCCAGCAGCTTAGCCGCATGGGGGCAGGGTGAAGCTTTCTTT.